Listed below are T cell receptor beta chains from one sample, sequenced in a study of Ad26.COV2.S vaccination and SARS-CoV-2 variants. Data came from immunoSEQ multiplex PCR; TCRdb stores just in-frame clones and leaves some out. The sample includes some 460,000 clones, approximately 90% of them seen just once. Sequenced material: peripheral blood, taken in a trial of Ad26.COV2.S vaccine versus placebo. Receptors originate from a person between 18 and 65 years old who received the Ad26.COV2.S COVID-19 vaccine or a placebo. CDR3s include the opening cysteine and the closing phenylalanine or tryptophan. The D gene is left open where the match is weak. Some rows mark clone size as missing; the rest say once, few, many or name a class of expanded clone.

v_call	j_call	d_call	clone_size	cdr3_nt	cdr3_aa
TRBV5-4	TRBJ2-2	NA	NA	TGTGCCAGCAGGCAAGATACAGGGACCGGGGAGCTGTTTTTT	CASRQDTGTGELFF
TRBV15	TRBJ1-6	NA	NA	TGTGCCACCAGCAGAGTTGGGGGGAATTCACCCCTCCACTTT	CATSRVGGNSPLHF
TRBV4-1	TRBJ2-1	NA	NA	TGCGCCAGCAGCCACTCGACCACCTCCTACAATGAGCAGTTCTTC	CASSHSTTSYNEQFF
TRBV27	TRBJ1-1	NA	NA	TGTGCCAGCAGTTCGAGCACTGAAGCTTTCTTT	CASSSSTEAFF
TRBV6-5	TRBJ1-2	NA	NA	TGTGCCAGCAGGAGGGATTCCGGCTACACCTTC	CASRRDSGYTF
TRBV4-2	TRBJ1-5	NA	NA	TGTGCCAGCAGCCAACGAGCCCGGGACAACAATCAGCCCCAGCATTTT	CASSQRARDNNQPQHF
TRBV19	TRBJ2-5	TRBD1	NA	TGTGCCAGTAGTAGGGACAGGGCGCAAGAGACCCAGTACTTC	CASSRDRAQETQYF
TRBV27	TRBJ2-7	NA	NA	TGTGCCAGCAGTTTATTGGGAGATTCGAACTACGAGCAGTACTTC	CASSLLGDSNYEQYF
TRBV6-5	TRBJ1-5	TRBD1	NA	TGTGCCAGCAGCCGGACAGGAAACAATCAGCCCCAGCATTTT	CASSRTGNNQPQHF
TRBV29-1	TRBJ2-3	NA	NA	TGCAGCGTTTGGTGGGGTGGGGGCGATACGCAGTATTTT	CSVWWGGGDTQYF
TRBV6-5	TRBJ1-5	NA	NA	TGTGCCAGCAGTTACTCGGGGCAGAATCAGCCCCAGCATTTT	CASSYSGQNQPQHF
TRBV30	TRBJ1-3	NA	NA	TGTGCCTGGACAGAGGGTGTCCCTGGAAACACCATATATTTT	CAWTEGVPGNTIYF
TRBV7-5	TRBJ2-1	NA	once	TGTGCCAGAAGCTTAACCCGGGGCTACAATGAGCAGTTCTTC	CARSLTRGYNEQFF
TRBV5-1	TRBJ1-1	NA	NA	TGCGCCAGCAGCACCGTGGGGAACACTGAAGCTTTCTTT	CASSTVGNTEAFF
TRBV9	TRBJ2-1	NA	NA	TGTGCCAGCAGCGTAGTGGGGGGGCGCGATGAGCAGTTCTTC	CASSVVGGRDEQFF
TRBV3-1/TRBV3-2	TRBJ2-2	NA	NA	TGTGCCAGCAGCCACGACGGGACGAACACCGGGGAGCTGTTTTTT	CASSHDGTNTGELFF
TRBV9	TRBJ2-1	TRBD1	NA	TGTGCCAGCGTTGGACAGGGGGATAATGAGCAGTTCTTC	CASVGQGDNEQFF
TRBV25-1	TRBJ1-2	NA	few	TGTGCCAGCAGTGGCCAAAACTATGGCTACACCTTC	CASSGQNYGYTF
TRBV4-1	TRBJ2-5	NA	NA	TGCGCCAGCAGCCAAGCGGGGGTTGATTATGTGGAGACCCAGTACTTC	CASSQAGVDYVETQYF
TRBV19	TRBJ2-4	NA	NA	TGTGCCAGTAGCGACCTAGCCAAAAACATTCAGTACTTC	CASSDLAKNIQYF
TRBV27	TRBJ2-3	NA	once	TGTGCCAGCAGTTTCCATGTAGGTAGCGGATACACAGATACGCAGTATTTT	CASSFHVGSGYTDTQYF
TRBV3-1/TRBV3-2	TRBJ2-5	TRBD2	NA	TGTGCCAGCAGCCAAGATTGGGTAGCGGGGGGTGTAGAGACCCAGTACTTC	CASSQDWVAGGVETQYF
TRBV6-6	TRBJ1-6	TRBD1	NA	TGTGCCAGCAGTTTAGGGCAGGGGGCGATCCCCCTCCACTTT	CASSLGQGAIPLHF
TRBV10-3	TRBJ1-2	TRBD1	NA	TGTGCCACGTTGCCGGGACAGGGGGCTTATGGCTACACCTTC	CATLPGQGAYGYTF
TRBV13	TRBJ1-2	NA	NA	TGTGCCAGCAGCTTAAAATTGTTGGAGACAGCCTATGGCTACACCTTC	CASSLKLLETAYGYTF
TRBV7-9	TRBJ2-7	TRBD1	NA	TGTGCCAGCAGCGTCATAGGACAGGGATCCTACGAGCAGTACTTC	CASSVIGQGSYEQYF
TRBV30	TRBJ2-2	TRBD2	NA	TGTGCCTGGAGTGACCTAATAGGAGCGGGGAGAGACACCGGGGAGCTGTTTTTT	CAWSDLIGAGRDTGELFF
TRBV13	TRBJ2-3	TRBD2	NA	TGTGCCAGCAGATCACCCAAGCGGGCTAGCGGGGCTACAGATACGCAGTATTTT	CASRSPKRASGATDTQYF
TRBV7-7	TRBJ2-2	TRBD1	NA	TGTGCTAGCAGCAAGACCGGGACAGGGGACACCGGGGAGCTGTTTTTT	CASSKTGTGDTGELFF
TRBV6-2/TRBV6-3	TRBJ1-5	NA	NA	TGTGCCAGCAGTTATAGGAGGGGTCCCCAGCATTTT	CASSYRRGPQHF
TRBV3-1/TRBV3-2	TRBJ1-6	NA	NA	TGTGCCAGCAGCCAAGTGAGGGGAGGTTCACCCCTCCACTTT	CASSQVRGGSPLHF
TRBV5-1	TRBJ2-7	TRBD2	NA	TGCGCCAGCAGCTTGGGTTCTAGCGGGGGTCCCGGGGCCTTCGAGCAGTACTTC	CASSLGSSGGPGAFEQYF
TRBV12-5	TRBJ2-1	TRBD2	once	TGTGCTAGTGGTTTGGGACTAGCGGGCTCCTACAATGAGCAGTTCTTC	CASGLGLAGSYNEQFF
TRBV4-1	TRBJ2-1	TRBD2	NA	TGCGCCAGCAGCCAGACTGCGGGAGGGTACAATGAGCAGTTCTTC	CASSQTAGGYNEQFF
TRBV5-4	TRBJ2-7	NA	few	TGTGCCAGCAGCCTACTTGAGGGCTACGAGCAGTACTTC	CASSLLEGYEQYF
TRBV28	TRBJ1-1	TRBD1	NA	TGTGCCAGCAGTCCTCGGACAGGGTTTGGCACTGAAGCTTTCTTT	CASSPRTGFGTEAFF
TRBV15	TRBJ2-7	NA	NA	TGTGCCACCAGCGTTGATGGGAACGTCCCCTACGAGCAGTACTTC	CATSVDGNVPYEQYF
TRBV6-5	TRBJ2-5	NA	NA	TGTGCCAGCAGTTACAGGTTGCAAGAGACCCAGTACTTC	CASSYRLQETQYF
TRBV19	TRBJ2-1	NA	once	TGTGCCAGTAGCAGGACGGGGAACTACAATGAGCAGTTCTTC	CASSRTGNYNEQFF
TRBV2	TRBJ2-5	TRBD2	NA	TGTGCCAGCTTGAGGGAGGGGCTCGGAGAGACCCAGTACTTC	CASLREGLGETQYF
TRBV14	TRBJ2-7	TRBD2	NA	TGTGCCAGCAGCCTGACGGGACTAGCGGAAGTCTACGAGCAGTACTTC	CASSLTGLAEVYEQYF
TRBV6-6	TRBJ2-3	NA	NA	TGTGCCAGTAGAGCCCCTAGCACAGATACGCAGTATTTT	CASRAPSTDTQYF
TRBV9	TRBJ2-2	TRBD1	NA	TGTGCCAGCAGCCCACCGGGACAGGGAATCAGCGCGGAGCTGTTTTTT	CASSPPGQGISAELFF
TRBV30	TRBJ2-5	NA	NA	TGTGCCTGGGGGGGACTGGCGCAAGAGACCCAGTACTTC	CAWGGLAQETQYF